This is a list of T cell receptor beta chains from one sample in a study of OX40 agonist ivuxolimab in advanced cancers. Only in-frame clones appear in the TCRdb table, and some are missing; sequencing was by immunoSEQ multiplex PCR. The repertoire holds just over 60,000 clones, with roughly 90% as singletons. Sequences were derived from CD4+ or CD8+ T cells sorted from blood, sampled in a trial of the OX40 agonist ivuxolimab. These TCRs come from an adult with an advanced solid tumor such as melanoma, head and neck, liver or kidney cancer. CDR3s include the opening cysteine and the closing phenylalanine or tryptophan.

v_call: TRBV6-1
j_call: TRBJ1-5
cdr3_aa: CASIGQYNQPQHF

v_call: TRBV6-5
j_call: TRBJ1-2
cdr3_aa: CASSSTQGGYGYTF

v_call: TRBV5-3
j_call: TRBJ2-5
cdr3_aa: CARSYFREEETQYF

v_call: TRBV7-9
j_call: TRBJ1-1
cdr3_aa: CASSSRQTIRAFF

v_call: TRBV6-6
j_call: TRBJ2-7
cdr3_aa: CASRRDRVLYEQYF

v_call: TRBV2
j_call: TRBJ2-1
cdr3_aa: CASSIQGLGDEQFF

v_call: TRBV7-6
j_call: TRBJ2-1
cdr3_aa: CASSIYNEQFF

v_call: TRBV7-8
j_call: TRBJ2-1
cdr3_aa: CASSSDLEQFF

v_call: TRBV6-5
j_call: TRBJ1-2
cdr3_aa: CASSVGGQGGYTF

v_call: TRBV6-5
j_call: TRBJ1-2
cdr3_aa: CASSLGQTNYGYTF